Below are 22 T cell receptor beta chains sequenced from a single sample in a study of vaccination and CD4 T cells after COVID-19. The sample's treatment: approximately 11-day PBMC culture with coronavirus spike peptide pools or control peptides (ViraFEST assay). The Oncomine TCR Beta short-read assay was applied to DNA of cultured CD4+ T cells. One entry per CDR3 protein results from TCRdb running MiXCR on the PCR reads. The sample consists of fewer than 15,000 distinct CDR3 sequences, about 55% of them appearing once. These TCRs' antigens remain unknown. Sample: CD4+ T cells from blood, cultured in vitro, taken before SARS-CoV-2 vaccination. All receptors come from a human donor who had recovered from COVID-19.

The sample holds a few counts of this clonotype. The genes are TRBV6-1 and TRBJ1-5; D remains ambiguous. The CDR3 runs to 14 residues. Germline V gene sequence: CDR1 MNHNS, CDR2 SASEGT. Trimming pared 9 bases from V and 3 bases from J, leaving 15 bases between. CDR3 loop: CASTSSGNNQPQHF. The CDR3 coding sequence is TGTGCCAGTACTTCATCGGGGAACAATCAGCCCCAGCATTTT.

This clonotype was seen only a few times. This chain uses TRBV6-1 with TRBJ2-7; 7 bases fit TRBD1. Germline V gene data show CDR1 as MNHNS and CDR2 as SASEGT. The CDR3 has 13 amino acids. V gave up 3 bases and J gave up 6 bases; unmatched junction bases: 5. The CDR3 DNA sequence: TGTGCCAGCAGTGACGAGGGGGCGGGCGAGCAGTACTTC. Amino acid sequence: CASSDEGAGEQYF.

The J gene is TRBJ2-3, the V gene TRBV27; D unclear. This CDR3 region has 11 residues. From germline, CDR1 is MNHEY and CDR2 SMNVEV (reference sequence). The germline V and J ends were trimmed by 8 bases and 4 bases, with 7 bases remaining between them. CDR3 sequence reads: CASRVADTQYF. The CDR3 DNA is TGTGCCAGCCGGGTCGCAGATACGCAGTATTTT.

The J gene is TRBJ2-7, the V gene TRBV7-3; D not certain. Trimming pared 0 bases from V and 4 bases from J, leaving 10 bases between. The CDR3 spans 14 residues. From germline, CDR1 is SGHTA and CDR2 FQGTGA. CDR3 sequence reads: CASSLTILEYEQYF. The CDR3 nucleotides read TGTGCCAGCAGCTTAACCATTCTCGAGTACGAGCAGTACTTC.

This sequence joins TRBV2 and TRBJ1-1; TRBD1 might be the D (6 bases). Trimming left V 6 bases short and J 4 bases short, with 21 bases between. The CDR3 runs to 16 residues. Germline V gene data show CDR1 as SNHLY and CDR2 as FYNNEI. CDR3 DNA sequence: TGTGCCAGCAGGTCCGGGACATGGCATTTTCCCACTGAAGCTTTCTTT. This gives the protein CASRSGTWHFPTEAFF.

The chain recombines TRBV20-1 with TRBJ2-7, with TRBD2 matching 7 bases. Germline CDR1 reads DFQATT; CDR2 reads SNEGSKA (reference sequence). V dropped 0 bases and J dropped 1; count of bases not matched to a gene: 9. CDR3 size: 16 residues. CDR3 in DNA: TGCAGTGCTAGAGAGATCCGGCGGGGACTATCCTACGAGCAGTACTTC. It is translated as CSAREIRRGLSYEQYF.

The chain links TRBV6-1 to TRBJ1-2; the D gene is possibly TRBD1 (5 bases). Germline CDR1 reads MNHNS; CDR2 reads SASEGT. The CDR3 runs 14 residues. V lost 7 bases and J lost 6, with 18 bases in between. CDR3 nucleotides: TGTGCCAGCATCCTAAATGGGGGAGCGCATGGCTACACCTTC. Amino acid sequence: CASILNGGAHGYTF.

The chain carries TRBV6-5 and TRBJ2-7, with D possibly matching TRBD1 (5 bases). The CDR3 extends over 14 amino acids. CDR1 and CDR2 from the germline V gene are MNHEY and SVGAGI. Trimming removed 1 base from V and 8 bases from J, with 15 bases in between. The CDR3 spells CASSYYTQGGKQYF. CDR3 bases: TGTGCCAGCAGTTACTATACTCAGGGTGGGAAGCAGTACTTC.

The J gene is TRBJ1-5, the V gene TRBV20-1; 7 positions agree with TRBD1. The CDR3 sequence is 15 residues long. The V and J ends lost 5 bases and 2 bases, in that order; junction bases with no gene match: 9. Germline values: CDR1 DFQATT, CDR2 SNEGSKA (reference sequence). DNA for the CDR3: TGCAGTGCTCCGAAGGACAGGCACGGCAATCAGCCCCAGCATTTT. Translated: CSAPKDRHGNQPQHF.

The chain couples TRBV2 to TRBJ2-1; 10 bases are shared with TRBD1. Trimming cost V 7 bases and J 7 bases; bases outside gene matches: 19. The germline gives CDR1 SNHLY, CDR2 FYNNEI. The CDR3 spans 18 residues. CDR3 sequence reads: CASTRSPRDRGPPNEQFF. CDR3 DNA: TGTGCCAGCACCCGCTCCCCTCGGGACAGGGGCCCCCCAAATGAGCAGTTCTTC. Full variable domain (remainder filled in from reference TRBV2 and TRBJ2-1): EPEVTQTPSHQVTQMGQEVILRCVPISNHLYFYWYRQILGQKVEFLVSFYNNEISEKSEIFDDQFSVERPDGSNFTLKIRSTKLEDSAMYFCASTRSPRDRGPPNEQFFGPGTRLTVL.

This clonotype has more than one count but fewer than ten. The CDR3 DNA is TGTGCCAGCAGCCAGTCTAACTATGGCTACACCTTC. It encodes CASSQSNYGYTF. This chain connects TRBV12-3 or TRBV12-4 to TRBJ1-2; D is unresolved. V lost 6 bases to trimming and J lost 0 bases, with 5 bases between them. This CDR3 is built from 12 residues.

In DNA, the CDR3 is TGTGCCAGCAGCTTGGGACTAGCGGAATACGAGCAGTACTTC. Amino acids: CASSLGLAEYEQYF. The V gene is TRBV7-9, the J gene TRBJ2-7, with 11 bases that match TRBD2. The CDR3 runs 14 residues. Germline CDR1 and CDR2: SEHNR and FQNEAQ (reference sequence). After removal of 3 bases from V and 4 bases from J, the junction contained 2 bases not matched to a gene. The whole variable domain, remainder taken from reference TRBV7-9 and TRBJ2-7, is DTGVSQNPRHKITKRGQNVTFRCDPISEHNRLYWYRQTLGQGPEFLTYFQNEAQLEKSRLLSDRFSAERPKGSFSTLEIQRTEQGDSAMYLCASSLGLAEYEQYFGPGTRLTVT.

This clonotype turned up a few times. The rearrangement uses TRBV7-3 and TRBJ2-1; 10 positions agree with TRBD2. V gave up 5 bases and J gave up 5 bases; unmatched junction bases: 9. CDR1 SGHTA and CDR2 FQGTGA come from the germline V gene. CDR3 length equals 16 residues. The CDR3 DNA reads TGTGCCAGCAGCCCCAATAGCGGGAGGCAAAACAATGAGCAGTTCTTC. Amino acids: CASSPNSGRQNNEQFF.

In this sample, this clonotype turned up once. V and J are TRBV28 and TRBJ2-5, with TRBD2 identical over 8 bases. The CDR3 loop spans 14 amino acids. The V gene end was trimmed by 5 bases and the J gene end by 5 bases; junction bases not matched to a gene: 7. CDR1 and CDR2 (germline): MDHEN, SYDVKM. CDR3 amino acids: CASSTPGLDETQYF. The CDR3 DNA is TGTGCCAGCAGTACCCCGGGACTAGACGAGACCCAGTACTTC.

This rearrangement joins TRBV2 to TRBJ2-5; the match to TRBD2 covers 9 bases. This CDR3 region has 15 residues. Germline-derived CDR1 and CDR2 are SNHLY and FYNNEI. V gave up 2 bases and J gave up 4 bases; unmatched junction bases: 5. The DNA for the CDR3 is TGTGCCAGCAGTGAAATTAGCGGGAGAGGAGAGACCCAGTACTTC. Translation: CASSEISGRGETQYF.

A single count supports this clonotype. V is TRBV6-4 and J is TRBJ1-6; a possible D gene is TRBD1 (5 bases). Germline V gene data show CDR1 as MRHNA and CDR2 as SNTAGT. The CDR3 has 14 residues. Trimming took off 0 bases at V and 10 bases at J, with 10 bases between the two ends. CDR3: CASSDSWGGSPLHF. CDR3 DNA sequence: TGTGCCAGCAGTGACTCCTGGGGCGGATCACCCCTCCACTTT.

CDR3 DNA: TGTGCCAGCAGACCCGAGACACCGAACATTCAGTACTTC. Residues: CASRPETPNIQYF. This chain joins TRBV6-1 and TRBJ2-4; D unresolved. The germline V and J ends were trimmed by 6 bases and 7 bases, with 13 bases remaining between them. The CDR3 extends over 13 amino acids. Per germline, CDR1 MNHNS and CDR2 SASEGT.

V and J are TRBV5-8 and TRBJ2-5, with D hard to call. The germline V gene has CDR1 SGHTS and CDR2 YDEGEE. CDR3 size: 14 residues. V lost 0 bases, J lost 0 bases, and 6 bases lay in between. CDR3 nucleotides: TGTGCCAGCAGCTTGGTTCAGAACCAAGAGACCCAGTACTTC. As protein: CASSLVQNQETQYF.

This clonotype was observed a handful of times. This rearrangement joins TRBV23-1 to TRBJ2-7; TRBD2 matches 8 bases. TRBV23-1 is an ORF for which the function is uncertain. This CDR3 has 15 residues. V lost 4 bases and J lost 5; bases outside the gene matches: 10. CDR3 bases: TGCGCCAGCAGTCGCCGGGAGGGGCCGTTGGACGAGCAGTACTTC. Translating gives CASSRREGPLDEQYF.

This chain connects TRBV28 to TRBJ1-3; D is unresolved. Looked up from germline, CDR1 is MDHEN and CDR2 is SYDVKM. V lost 3 bases and J 3 bases, leaving 12 bases between the germline ends. CDR3 size: 15 residues. The CDR3 DNA reads as TGTGCCAGCAGTTTTGGAGTCCAGATTGGAAACACCATATATTTT. Residues: CASSFGVQIGNTIYF. The full variable domain, its missing parts supplied by reference TRBV28 and TRBJ1-3, is DVKVTQSSRYLVKRTGEKVFLECVQDMDHENMFWYRQDPGLGLRLIYFSYDVKMKEKGDIPEGYSVSREKKERFSLILESASTNQTSMYLCASSFGVQIGNTIYFGEGSWLTVV.

This rearrangement joins TRBV7-2 to TRBJ2-5; D may be TRBD2 (5 bases). V lost 3 bases, J lost 6 bases, and 11 bases lay in between. Germline CDR1 reads SGHTA; CDR2 reads FQGNSA. The CDR3 sequence is 13 residues long. DNA for the CDR3: TGTGCCAGCAGCTTGGGAGTGGTAAAGACCCAGTACTTC. Translating gives CASSLGVVKTQYF.

This rearrangement joins TRBV6-1 to TRBJ2-5; D uncertain. The CDR3 is 11 residues long. Trimming cost V 3 bases and J 4 bases, with 3 bases left between them. Germline loops: CDR1 MNHNS, CDR2 SASEGT. In DNA form, the CDR3 reads TGTGCCAGCAGTGACCCAGAGACCCAGTACTTC. Residues: CASSDPETQYF.